This record covers a single TCR beta chain. Germline assignment: CDR1 KGHSH and CDR2 LQKENI. This CDR3 spans 15 amino acids. V lost 3 bases, J lost 0 bases, and 11 bases lay in between. Original data processing: Researchers report that nucleated cell counts were estimated from reference gene primer amplification. Assay used: immunoSEQ multiplex PCR; TCRdb lists only in-frame clones, some missing. V, J and clone size are taken as reported in that table, and D and trimming were inferred from the DNA itself. In the table there are approximately 260,000 clones, 80% to 90% of which are singletons. This specimen comes from a study of blood T cell repertoires in COVID-19. Study in general: Samples representing acute and convalescent COVID-19 were sourced from the United States, Italy and Spain. The cDNA or gDNA used as material had been derived from T cells, B-cell-depleted T cells, or PBMCs.

Material: peripheral blood. The rearrangement uses TRBV18 and TRBJ1-2; D is uncertain. The clonotype was recovered from a woman between 65 and 79 years old with acute or convalescent COVID-19. The CDR3 nucleotides read TGTGCCAGCTCACCTCGGTCAGGTGCTAACTATGGCTACACCTTC. This codes for CASSPRSGANYGYTF. The full variable domain, in which reference TRBV18 and TRBJ1-2 provide the parts outside the CDR3, is NAGVMQNPRHLVRRRGQEARLRCSPMKGHSHVYWYRQLPEEGLKFMVYLQKENIIDESGMPKERFSAEFPKEGPSILRIQQVVRGDSAAYFCASSPRSGANYGYTFGSGTRLTVV.